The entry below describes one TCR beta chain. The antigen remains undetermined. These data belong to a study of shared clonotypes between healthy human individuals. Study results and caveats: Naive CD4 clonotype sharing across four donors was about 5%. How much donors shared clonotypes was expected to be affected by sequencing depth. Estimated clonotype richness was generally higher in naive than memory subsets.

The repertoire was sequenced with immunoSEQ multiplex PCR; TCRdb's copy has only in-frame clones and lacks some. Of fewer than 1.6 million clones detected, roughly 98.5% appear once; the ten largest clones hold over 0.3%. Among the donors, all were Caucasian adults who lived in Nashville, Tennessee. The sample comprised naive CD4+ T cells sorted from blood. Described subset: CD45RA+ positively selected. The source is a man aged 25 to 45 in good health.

CDR3 DNA sequence: TGTGCCAGCAGCGAAAAACTCGGACTAGCGGTAGAGACCCAGTACTTC. Amino acids: CASSEKLGLAVETQYF. The chain couples TRBV9 to TRBJ2-5; 10 bases are shared with TRBD2. V was clipped by 3 bases and J by 4 bases; unmatched bases: 9. The CDR3 loop spans 16 amino acids. Germline V gene data show CDR1 as SGDLS and CDR2 as YYNGEE.